The entry below describes one T cell receptor (beta chain). There is no known antigen for this receptor. Base qualities are not provided; no much larger clone lies one nucleotide away. This entry is derived from a study of T cell changes during pregnancy in multiple sclerosis (dated by TCRdb to between 2019 and 2020). About the investigation overall: In women with multiple sclerosis, the researchers looked at how the T cell repertoire shifted as pregnancy progressed.

The library relied on the immunoSEQ multiplex PCR assay. What TCRdb holds here is the immuneACCESS table cut down to in-frame rearrangements. Part of the clones is not present; checked against another copy, under half of the missing clones reflect an unresolved V gene, and the others are unexplained. The sample table holds about 73,000 clones, of which 85% to 95% were seen once. Of the sample, less than 3% is held by the ten largest clones. The germline V gene (reference sequence) sets CDR1 to SGHKS and CDR2 to YYEKEE. Inclusive of the bounding cysteine and phenylalanine, the CDR3 is 15 residues long. This entry keeps only the CDR3 DNA: 45 bases, framed from base 1. V is trimmed back by 0 bases and J by 5 bases, and the junction contains 7 bases that no gene match accounts for.

The V gene is TRBV5-5 and the J gene is TRBJ2-5, and 7 junction bases match TRBD2. This TCR came from a female donor in good health, enrolled as a control in a pregnancy study. Material: peripheral blood, obtained in the third trimester of pregnancy. The nucleotide sequence reads as follows: TGTGCCAGCAGCTTGGGCGGGCAGGGAGGGGAGACCCAGTACTTC. Its product reads: CASSLGGQGGETQYF.